This T cell receptor (beta chain) was identified during a study of cytomegalovirus exposure and HLA in healthy donors. The PCR ran on 60 Vbeta and 13 Jbeta primers. The repertoire was sequenced with immunoSEQ multiplex PCR; TCRdb's copy has only in-frame clones and lacks some. The sample includes approximately 100,000 clones, 74% of them seen just once. The sequencing sample was made of PBMCs. The origin of this receptor is a man aged 50 or older in good health and CMV-seropositive.

The CDR3 protein is CASSHPPRLFNYSYNEQFF. The CDR3 nucleotides read TGCGCCAGCAGCCACCCCCCAAGACTCTTCAATTACTCCTACAATGAGCAGTTCTTC. The gene calls are TRBV4-1 and TRBJ2-1, with unresolved D. Trimming left V 3 bases short and J 0 bases short, with 21 bases between. The CDR3 contains 19 residues. Germline V lookup: CDR1 MGHRA, CDR2 YSYEKL.